This entry is about one TCR beta chain. Its antigen is still unknown. Researchers ran the PCR with 60 Vbeta and 13 Jbeta primers. Here immunoSEQ multiplex PCR was the method, and the copy in TCRdb shows in-frame clones only, minus some. The sample yields fewer than 200,000 clones, of which the top ten take up 6.5%. This sample is part of a study of cytomegalovirus exposure and HLA in healthy donors. Study information: Unique TCR beta sequences numbering some 120 million came from 150 million to 200 million T cells in an earlier analysis. Whole-study findings and limits: While the bulk of TCR sequences proved rare, some public TCRs turned up in many donors.

The junction had 11 bases not matched to a gene; V was cut back by 4 bases and J by 0 bases. Germline lookup yields CDR1 SGDLS and CDR2 YYNGEE. The CDR3 is 19 amino acids. Material for sequencing was PBMCs. This chain links TRBV9 with TRBJ2-6; 9 bases align to TRBD1. The sequence derives from a man aged 30 to 45 in good health and CMV-seronegative. CDR3 DNA: TGTGCCAGCAGCCCTCAACCGGGACAGGGACTCTCTGGGGCCAACGTCCTGACTTTC. Translation: CASSPQPGQGLSGANVLTF. The complete variable domain, with remaining parts taken from reference TRBV9 and TRBJ2-6, reads DSGVTQTPKHLITATGQRVTLRCSPRSGDLSVYWYQQSLDQGLQFLIQYYNGEERAKGNILERFSAQQFPDLHSELNLSSLELGDSALYFCASSPQPGQGLSGANVLTFGAGSRLTVL.